This T cell receptor (beta chain) was obtained from a study of T cells in Graves' hyperthyroidism and ophthalmopathy. CDR3 length equals 11 residues. Germline values: CDR1 SGHDN, CDR2 FVKESK. Notes on the study in general: Blood also showed most of the thyroid clonotypes that were expanded above 0.001. Separating ophthalmopathy from stable hyperthyroidism was achieved by a 13 V-J model.

It was uncontrolled infection, other autoimmune disease, pregnancy or lactation that excluded patients. Fresh peripheral blood, approximately 9.1 ml, was the source of the PBMCs. Concerning this clonotype: What it binds is not known. A much more abundant neighbour one base away suggests this may be a read error.

Regions amplified from RNA transcripts were the TCR beta CDR3 regions. Primed by the HTBI set, a first-round RT-PCR was run on the TCR CDR3. MiXCR, run by TCRdb on the multiplex PCR reads, gives a single entry per CDR3 protein. The sample holds about 600,000 distinct CDR3 sequences, approximately 15% seen once. Specimen: blood. The rearrangement joins TRBV14 to TRBJ2-1, with D hard to call. The sequence came from a woman aged 18 to 35 with Graves' ophthalmopathy. CDR3 amino acids: CTSSQGTEQFF. The CDR3 DNA follows: TGTACCAGCAGCCAAGGTACTGAGCAGTTCTTC.